Described below is a single T cell receptor beta chain sequence and its context. Antigen: not known. The data stem from a study of cytomegalovirus exposure and HLA in healthy donors. Study results and caveats: Confirmation in vitro established that a few CMV-associated chains were specific for CMV antigens. Earlier analysis found most TCR beta V segments productive about 90% or about 30% of the time.

Between the trimmed V and J ends, which lost 0 bases and 5 bases, there was a span of 15 bases. The CDR3 has 15 amino acids. CDR1 is SGDLS and CDR2 is YYNGEE in the germline V gene. This PCR relied on a set of 60 Vbeta primers and 13 Jbeta primers. Assay used: immunoSEQ multiplex PCR; TCRdb lists only in-frame clones, some missing. Of about 190,000 clones listed, around 84% are singletons. This receptor was identified in a woman between 45 and 60 years old in good health and CMV-seropositive. V is TRBV9 and J is TRBJ2-7; D may be TRBD1 (6 bases). Sequencing used PBMCs. Here the CDR3 DNA reads TGTGCCAGCAGCGTAGTAGGACAGTCCGGTGACGAGCAGTACTTC. Its translation is CASSVVGQSGDEQYF.